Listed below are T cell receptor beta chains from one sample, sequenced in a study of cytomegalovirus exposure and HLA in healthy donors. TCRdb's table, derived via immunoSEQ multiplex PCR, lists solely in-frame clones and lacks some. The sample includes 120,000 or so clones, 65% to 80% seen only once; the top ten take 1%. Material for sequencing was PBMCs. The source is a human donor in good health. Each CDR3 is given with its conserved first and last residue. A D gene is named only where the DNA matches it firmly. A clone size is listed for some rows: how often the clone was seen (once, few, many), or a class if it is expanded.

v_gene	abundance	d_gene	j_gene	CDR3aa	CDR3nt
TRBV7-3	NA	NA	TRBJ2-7	CASSRTETYEQYF	TGTGCCAGCAGCCGGACAGAAACCTACGAGCAGTACTTC
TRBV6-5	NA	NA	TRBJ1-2	CASSYSRGSGYTF	TGTGCCAGCAGTTACTCTCGGGGGTCTGGCTACACCTTC
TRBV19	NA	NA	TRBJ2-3	CASSVRGAPSTDTQYF	TGTGCCAGTAGTGTCCGGGGGGCGCCTAGCACAGATACGCAGTATTTT
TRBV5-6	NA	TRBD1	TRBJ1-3	CASSNRGSGNTIYF	TGTGCCAGCAGCAACAGGGGCTCTGGAAACACCATATATTTT
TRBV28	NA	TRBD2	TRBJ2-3	CASVSGAYTDTQYF	TGTGCCAGTGTGAGCGGGGCATACACAGATACGCAGTATTTT
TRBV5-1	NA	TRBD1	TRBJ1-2	CASSSPGTGEHYGYTF	TGCGCCAGCAGCTCCCCCGGGACAGGGGAGCACTATGGCTACACCTTC
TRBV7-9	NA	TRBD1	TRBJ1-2	CASSLARDSPSDGYTF	TGTGCCAGCAGCTTAGCCCGGGACAGCCCCTCGGATGGCTACACCTTC
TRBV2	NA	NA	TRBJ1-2	CASSDPTGDYGYTF	TGTGCCAGCAGTGACCCGACAGGAGACTATGGCTACACCTTC
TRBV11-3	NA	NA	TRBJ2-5	CASSLGLKGDQETQYF	TGTGCCAGCAGCTTAGGCCTTAAGGGGGATCAAGAGACCCAGTACTTC
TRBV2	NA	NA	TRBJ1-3	CASSGQTDSLLF	TGTGCCAGCAGTGGACAGACAGATTCACTTCTATTT
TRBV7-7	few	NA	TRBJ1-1	CASSFEVEGRTNTEAFF	TGTGCCAGCAGCTTTGAGGTCGAGGGGAGGACGAACACTGAAGCTTTCTTT
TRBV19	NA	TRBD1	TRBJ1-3	CASSNPGTGGNTIYF	TGTGCCAGTAGTAACCCCGGGACAGGGGGAAACACCATATATTTT
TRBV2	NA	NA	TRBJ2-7	CASRGTQDYEQYF	TGTGCCAGCAGGGGGACACAAGACTACGAGCAGTACTTC
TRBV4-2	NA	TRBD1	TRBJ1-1	CASSPWGQLNTEAFF	TGTGCCAGCAGCCCATGGGGACAGTTGAACACTGAAGCTTTCTTT
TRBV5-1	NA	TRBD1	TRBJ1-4	CASSRKTPTGTVHEKLFF	TGCGCCAGCAGCCGAAAGACCCCGACCGGGACAGTTCACGAAAAACTGTTTTTT
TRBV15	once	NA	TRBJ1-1	CATLRDDTEAFF	TGTGCCACCCTCCGAGATGACACTGAAGCTTTCTTT
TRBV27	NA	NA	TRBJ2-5	CASSSLGEVETQYF	TGTGCCAGCAGTTCCCTAGGGGAGGTCGAGACCCAGTACTTC
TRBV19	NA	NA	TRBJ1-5	CASSIDERTDSNQPQHF	TGTGCCAGTAGTATAGATGAAAGGACAGATAGCAATCAGCCCCAGCATTTT
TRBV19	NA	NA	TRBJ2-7	CASSIDLSGENYEQYF	TGTGCCAGTAGTATAGATCTATCGGGGGAAAACTACGAGCAGTACTTC
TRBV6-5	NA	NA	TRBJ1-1	CASSYRQNTEAFF	TGTGCCAGCAGTTACAGACAGAACACTGAAGCTTTCTTT
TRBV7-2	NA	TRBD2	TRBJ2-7	CASSLVSGGYEQYF	TGTGCCAGCAGCTTAGTATCGGGGGGCTACGAGCAGTACTTC
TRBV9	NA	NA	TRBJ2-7	CASSVEEGQFVTEQYF	TGTGCCAGCAGCGTAGAGGAAGGACAGTTCGTCACCGAGCAGTACTTC
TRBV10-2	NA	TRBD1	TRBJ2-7	CASGKTGQGYSYEQYF	TGCGCCAGCGGAAAGACTGGACAGGGGTATTCCTACGAGCAGTACTTC
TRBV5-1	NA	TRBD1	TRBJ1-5	CASSLGQGANQPQHF	TGCGCCAGCAGCTTGGGGCAGGGGGCAAATCAGCCCCAGCATTTT
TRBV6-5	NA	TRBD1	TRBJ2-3	CASQHGQGVRDTQYF	TGTGCCAGCCAACATGGACAGGGAGTGAGAGATACGCAGTATTTT
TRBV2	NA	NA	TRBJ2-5	CAGNRDRQETQYF	TGTGCCGGCAACCGGGATCGTCAAGAGACCCAGTACTTC
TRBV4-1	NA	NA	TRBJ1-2	CASSQGQQGNYGYTF	TGCGCCAGCAGCCAAGGTCAACAGGGTAACTATGGCTACACCTTC
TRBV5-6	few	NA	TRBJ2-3	CASSPGHIVNTQYF	TGTGCCAGCAGCCCTGGACATATTGTAAATACGCAGTATTTT
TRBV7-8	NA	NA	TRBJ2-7	CASSPAYEQYF	TGTGCCAGCAGCCCTGCCTACGAGCAGTACTTC
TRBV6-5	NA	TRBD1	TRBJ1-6	CASSFDRGGLSPLHF	TGTGCCAGCAGTTTTGACAGGGGAGGTTTATCACCCCTCCACTTT
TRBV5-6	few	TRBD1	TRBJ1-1	CASSLVDRGQGTEAFF	TGTGCCAGCAGCTTGGTGGACAGGGGGCAGGGGACTGAAGCTTTCTTT
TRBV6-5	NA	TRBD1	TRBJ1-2	CAGSYSVEGARGYTF	TGTGCCGGCAGTTACTCTGTCGAGGGGGCGCGGGGCTACACCTTC
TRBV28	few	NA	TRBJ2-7	CASSPGRGGDEQYF	TGTGCCAGCAGTCCCGGACGAGGGGGGGACGAGCAGTACTTC
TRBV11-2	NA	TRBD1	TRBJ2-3	CASSFRTGGFTDTQYF	TGTGCCAGCAGCTTCAGAACAGGGGGATTCACAGATACGCAGTATTTT
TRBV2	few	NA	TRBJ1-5	CASSERSNQPQHF	TGTGCCAGCAGTGAACGGAGCAATCAGCCCCAGCATTTT
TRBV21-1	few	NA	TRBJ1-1	CASSKWDRGRLMNTEAFF	TGTGCCAGCAGCAAATGGGACAGGGGAAGACTGATGAACACTGAAGCTTTCTTT
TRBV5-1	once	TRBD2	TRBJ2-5	CASSTGLAGVDQETQYF	TGCGCCAGCAGCACTGGACTAGCGGGGGTCGATCAAGAGACCCAGTACTTC
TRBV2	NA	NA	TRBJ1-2	CASSAVVGGSGYTF	TGTGCCAGCAGTGCGGTAGTCGGGGGATCTGGCTACACCTTC
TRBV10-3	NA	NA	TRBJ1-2	CAITSQGKRVSDGYTF	TGTGCCATCACCAGTCAGGGGAAACGCGTATCGGATGGCTACACCTTC